This entry features one T cell receptor beta chain sequence. Its specificity is unknown. Libraries were prepared by immunoSEQ multiplex PCR; TCRdb keeps only in-frame clonotypes and omits some of them. Of some 130,000 clones listed, about four fifths are singletons. This record belongs to a study of T cell responses to AZD1222 COVID-19 vaccine. Overall study context: Second-dose intervals near 4 or 12 weeks were combined.

Findings and caveats of the study: Spike-specific TCR breadth and depth rose after two AZD1222 doses. Of spike-specific TCRs, nearly half reportedly target regions left unmutated in variants. Most donors were white British and more were female, and clonal diversity was possibly underestimated.

Trimming pared 1 base from V and 10 bases from J, leaving 11 bases between. The CDR3 has 13 amino acids. Germline V CDR1 and CDR2: LNHNV, YYDKDF (reference sequence). This specimen was peripheral blood, taken on day 0 of AZD1222 vaccination. The sequence was obtained from an adult in good health. The gene calls are TRBV15 and TRBJ1-5, with a weak D call TRBD1 (6 bases). CDR3 DNA: TGTGCCACCAGCAGAGCCAGGGGCCGACCCCAGCATTTT. As protein: CATSRARGRPQHF.